This T cell receptor (beta chain) derives from a study of monozygotic twins with inflammatory bowel disease. After re-calling the 5' RACE reads, TCRdb lists one entry per CDR3 protein, DNA absent. This listing includes about 380,000 distinct CDR3 sequences. The germline CDR1 and CDR2 sequences are LGHNA and YSLEER. CDR3 length: 13 amino acids. The receptor comes from a human donor with ulcerative colitis or Crohn's disease, or a healthy co-twin of an affected twin (not recorded which). The sample taken for sequencing was blood. The V call is TRBV4-3, the J call TRBJ1-4; absent DNA, TCRdb's TRBD1 call cannot be checked. The CDR3 protein is CASSRQPGEKLFF.